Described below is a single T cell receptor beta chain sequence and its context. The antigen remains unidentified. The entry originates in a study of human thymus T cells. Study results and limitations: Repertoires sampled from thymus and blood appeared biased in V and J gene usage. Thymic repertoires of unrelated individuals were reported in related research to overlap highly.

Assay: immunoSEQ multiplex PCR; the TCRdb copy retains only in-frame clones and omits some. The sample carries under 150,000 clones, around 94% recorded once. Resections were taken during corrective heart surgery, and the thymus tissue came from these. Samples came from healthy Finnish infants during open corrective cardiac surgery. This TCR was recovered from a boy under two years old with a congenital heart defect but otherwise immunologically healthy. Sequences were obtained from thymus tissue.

CDR3 DNA sequence: TGTGCTAGTGGTCCGGGACAGGGAGGGTATGGCTACACCTTC. Amino acids: CASGPGQGGYGYTF. The J gene is TRBJ1-2, the V gene TRBV12-5; TRBD1 agrees at 9 bases. V lost 5 bases to trimming and J lost 5 bases; unmatched junction nucleotides: 6. CDR1 is LGHNT, CDR2 FRNRAP, per germline. The CDR3 runs to 14 residues. The variable domain in full, completed from reference TRBV12-5 and TRBJ1-2, reads DARVTQTPRHKVTEMGQEVTMRCQPILGHNTVFWYRQTMMQGLELLAYFRNRAPLDDSGMPKDRFSAEMPDATLATLKIQPSEPRDSAVYFCASGPGQGGYGYTFGSGTRLTVV.